This T cell receptor beta chain appears in the sequencing data of a study of T cell repertoires in cytomegalovirus infection. The study's findings and limits: People with CMV and the relevant HLA were identified by cumulative public TCR beta family frequency.

In its sample, this clonotype was seen a few times. Its antigen is as yet unknown. TCRdb called the reads again in MiXCR, with one record for every CDR3 protein. The sample yields about 920,000 distinct CDR3 sequences, roughly a third seen once. The CDR3 runs 13 residues. Germline values: CDR1 SQVTM, CDR2 ANQGSEA. With 5 bases clipped from V and 7 bases from J, the junction kept 7 bases outside the gene matches. The material sequenced was cultured CD8+ T cells from PBMCs, taken from culture after CMV antigen stimulation. The genes are TRBV29-1 and TRBJ2-1; TRBD1 aligns across 8 bases. This clonotype was obtained from a human donor in good health (CMV status not recorded). Some clones in this sample may be carry-over from other donors' samples. The CDR3 region is CSVPRGRENEQFF. CDR3 DNA sequence: TGCAGCGTTCCCAGGGGGCGAGAAAATGAGCAGTTCTTC.